Below, one T cell receptor beta chain is given with its context. These data are taken from a study of blood T cell repertoires in COVID-19. Turning to the study itself: There were acute and convalescent COVID-19 samples, and they came from the United States, Italy and Spain. T cells, B-cell-depleted T cells, or PBMCs supplied cDNA or gDNA.

Original handling: Amplifying reference gene primers gave estimates of nucleated cell counts. The assay was immunoSEQ multiplex PCR, and TCRdb's table has in-frame clones only and misses some. V, J and clone size were drawn from that table, and D and trimming were deduced from the DNA. The sample records under 150,000 clones, around 88% being singletons. Germline values: CDR1 WNHNN, CDR2 SYGVQD (reference sequence). The V and J ends lost 4 bases and 9 bases respectively, with 12 bases between them. This CDR3 has 12 amino acids. The rearrangement links TRBV10-1 to TRBJ1-1; a possible D gene is TRBD1 (6 bases). The receptor was derived from a woman in her forties or fifties who had recovered from COVID-19. Sequencing was done on a sample of peripheral blood. The CDR3 DNA follows: TGCGCCAGCAGTGCGGGGGGCCCGCAAGCTTTCTTT. It specifies CASSAGGPQAFF.